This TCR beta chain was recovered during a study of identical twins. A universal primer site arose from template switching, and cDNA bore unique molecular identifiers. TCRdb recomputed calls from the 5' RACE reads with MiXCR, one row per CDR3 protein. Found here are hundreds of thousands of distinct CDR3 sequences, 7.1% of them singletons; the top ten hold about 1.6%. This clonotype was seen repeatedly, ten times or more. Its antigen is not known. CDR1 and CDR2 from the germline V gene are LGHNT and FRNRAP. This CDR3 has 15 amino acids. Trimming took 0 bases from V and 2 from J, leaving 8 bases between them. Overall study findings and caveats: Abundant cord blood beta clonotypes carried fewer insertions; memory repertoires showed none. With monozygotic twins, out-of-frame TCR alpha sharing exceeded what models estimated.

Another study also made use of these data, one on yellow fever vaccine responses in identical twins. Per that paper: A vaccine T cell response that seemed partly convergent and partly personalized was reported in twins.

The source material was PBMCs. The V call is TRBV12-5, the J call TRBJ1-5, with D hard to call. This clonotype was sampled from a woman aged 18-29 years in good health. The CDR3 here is CASGLVQIGNQPQHF. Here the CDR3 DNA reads TGTGCTAGTGGTTTGGTACAGATTGGCAATCAGCCCCAGCATTTT.